This entry lists 30 T cell receptor beta chains sequenced from one sample in a study of blood T cell repertoires in COVID-19. Profiled with immunoSEQ multiplex PCR; TCRdb holds only in-frame clones, not every one. Of roughly 100,000 clones in the sample, 70% to 80% were seen once. Sequenced: peripheral blood. The receptors stem from a woman of 80 years or more with active or convalescent COVID-19.

The chain links TRBV7-2 to TRBJ1-3, with 7 bases aligning to TRBD1. V lost 2 bases and J lost 7; bases outside the gene matches: 2. This CDR3 has 13 residues. Per germline, CDR1 SGHTA and CDR2 FQGNSA. CDR3 bases: TGTGCCAGCAGCTTAAAGGGGGCGAACACCATATATTTT. It specifies CASSLKGANTIYF.

The rearrangement uses TRBV2 and TRBJ1-2, with D possibly matching TRBD1 (5 bases). Germline V lookup: CDR1 SNHLY, CDR2 FYNNEI. With 6 bases removed from V and 4 bases from J, the gap between germline ends came to 15 bases. This CDR3 comprises 14 residues. The CDR3 coding sequence is TGTGCCAGCAGGACCGGTGGAGGGGTCTATGGCTACACCTTC. Residues: CASRTGGGVYGYTF.

This sequence joins TRBV7-9 and TRBJ2-4; D is perhaps TRBD1 (6 bases). The V gene's germline CDR1 is SEHNR and CDR2 FQNEAQ (reference sequence). V was clipped by 4 bases and J by 0 bases, with 10 bases between them. The CDR3 has 15 amino acids. The CDR3 sequence: CASSSRGEAKNIQYF. DNA of the CDR3: TGTGCCAGCAGCTCCAGGGGCGAAGCCAAAAACATTCAGTACTTC.

V usage is TRBV19 and J usage is TRBJ2-2; TRBD2 matches 7 bases. Losses at the gene ends were 3 bases for V and 4 bases for J; bases not matched to a gene: 8. This CDR3 spans 16 amino acids. Per the germline V gene, CDR1 is LNHDA and CDR2 is SQIVND (reference sequence). The CDR3 DNA is TGTGCCAGTAGTATTCGGGCTAGCGGAGCCACCGGGGAGCTGTTTTTT. Translated: CASSIRASGATGELFF.

The rearrangement links TRBV20-1 to TRBJ1-2; possible D gene TRBD1, 5 bases. CDR3 size: 10 residues. Germline V gene lookup returns CDR1 DFQATT and CDR2 SNEGSKA (reference sequence). V was shortened by 6 bases and J by 7 bases, with 9 bases between the two germline ends. Here the CDR3 DNA reads TGCAGTGCCAGGGCCGGTGGCTACACCTTC. This translates into CSARAGGYTF.

This chain joins TRBV2 and TRBJ2-5; the match to TRBD2 covers 11 bases. The CDR3 totals 15 residues. Germline trimming cut 5 bases from V and 3 bases from J; bases unmatched to any gene: 5. Germline V gene lookup returns CDR1 SNHLY and CDR2 FYNNEI. CDR3 sequence (DNA): TGTGCCAGCAGTCTGGGACTAGCGGACGAAGAGACCCAGTACTTC. Translation gives CASSLGLADEETQYF.

The chain employs TRBV9 and TRBJ1-3; 8 positions agree with TRBD1. The J segment lost 4 bases and the V segment lost 3 bases, leaving 9 bases of the junction unmatched. CDR3 length: 16 amino acids. The germline gives CDR1 SGDLS, CDR2 YYNGEE. CDR3 sequence: CASSADDRGVGNTIYF. The CDR3 DNA reads as TGTGCCAGCAGCGCGGACGACAGGGGAGTCGGAAACACCATATATTTT. The whole variable domain, filled in from reference TRBV9 and TRBJ1-3, reads DSGVTQTPKHLITATGQRVTLRCSPRSGDLSVYWYQQSLDQGLQFLIQYYNGEERAKGNILERFSAQQFPDLHSELNLSSLELGDSALYFCASSADDRGVGNTIYFGEGSWLTVV.

This clone was counted only a few times. The V gene is TRBV19, the J gene TRBJ2-2; D unclear. V was clipped by 8 bases and J by 0 bases, with 10 bases between them. The CDR3 is 14 amino acids. Germline V gives CDR1 LNHDA, CDR2 SQIVND (reference sequence). As DNA, the CDR3 is TGTGCCAGTCACCAGTTCGCGAACACCGGGGAGCTGTTTTTT. This translates into CASHQFANTGELFF.

The V call is TRBV6-2 or TRBV6-3, the J call TRBJ1-5, with TRBD1 identical over 8 bases. The CDR3 covers 14 residues. The germline CDR1 and CDR2 sequences are MNHEY and SVGEGT. J gave up 5 bases and V 6 bases, and 6 bases lay outside the gene matches. The CDR3 nucleotides read TGTGCCAGCAGCCGGACAGGGTTTTATCAGCCCCAGCATTTT. Translation: CASSRTGFYQPQHF.

V usage is TRBV7-9 and J usage is TRBJ2-4; tentatively, D is TRBD1 (6 bases). Germline values: CDR1 SEHNR, CDR2 FQNEAQ (reference sequence). The CDR3 spans 14 residues. Trimming removed 1 base from V and 8 bases from J, with 12 bases in between. The CDR3 nucleotides read TGTGCCAGCAGCTTAGTATCAGGGGTGGACATTCAGTACTTC. This encodes CASSLVSGVDIQYF.

The CDR3 here is CASSQATSGRSGTDTQYF. The CDR3, as DNA: TGTGCCAGCAGCCAGGCTACTAGCGGGAGAAGCGGGACAGATACGCAGTATTTT. The rearrangement links TRBV4-2 to TRBJ2-3, with 11 bases that match TRBD2. The CDR3 runs 18 residues. Per the germline V gene, CDR1 is LGHNA and CDR2 is YNFKEQ. With 3 bases clipped from V and 3 bases from J, the junction kept 11 bases outside the gene matches.

This sequence joins TRBV5-4 and TRBJ2-7; TRBD2 agrees at 13 bases. The CDR3 is 16 residues long. Per the germline V gene, CDR1 is SGHNT and CDR2 is YYREEE (reference sequence). After removal of 2 bases from V and 6 bases from J, the junction contained 8 bases not matched to a gene. The CDR3 nucleotides are TGTGCCAGCAGCTTAGAACTAGCGGGAGGGCCTCGCGAGCAGTACTTC. Translation gives CASSLELAGGPREQYF.

V is TRBV27 and J is TRBJ2-3, with 7 positions matching TRBD2. This CDR3 has 15 amino acids. After removal of 5 bases from V and 2 bases from J, the junction contained 7 bases not matched to a gene. Per germline, CDR1 MNHEY and CDR2 SMNVEV (reference sequence). In DNA, the CDR3 is TGTGCCAGCAGTCCTATAGCGGGCCTCACAGATACGCAGTATTTT. Translated: CASSPIAGLTDTQYF.

This sequence joins TRBV5-1 and TRBJ2-6; 7 positions match TRBD2. Per germline, CDR1 SGHRS and CDR2 YFSETQ. Trimming removed 4 bases from V and 1 base from J; junction bases left unmatched: 8. This CDR3 comprises 17 residues. CDR3 nucleotide sequence: TGCGCCAGCAGCGGGACTACGGGGAAATCTGGGGCCAACGTCCTGACTTTC. This translates into CASSGTTGKSGANVLTF.

CDR3 sequence reads: CAISVAAEVAYNEQFF. CDR3 in DNA: TGTGCCATCAGCGTAGCAGCGGAGGTTGCCTACAATGAGCAGTTCTTC. The J gene is TRBJ2-1, the V gene TRBV10-3; D possibly corresponds to TRBD2 (5 bases). Per the germline V gene, CDR1 is ENHRY and CDR2 is SYGVKD. V was trimmed by 6 bases and J by 2 bases, leaving 17 bases between them. The CDR3 has 16 residues.

A few counts support this clone. The chain joins TRBV7-9 to TRBJ1-6; D uncertain. Germline assignment: CDR1 SEHNR and CDR2 FQNEAQ (reference sequence). This CDR3 has 14 residues. The V end lost 3 bases, the J end lost 6 bases, and 9 bases lay between the germline ends. The CDR3 reads CASSFREGNSPLHF. In DNA, the CDR3 is TGTGCCAGCAGCTTTAGGGAGGGTAATTCACCCCTCCACTTT. The full variable domain, in which reference TRBV7-9 and TRBJ1-6 provide the parts outside the CDR3, is DTGVSQNPRHKITKRGQNVTFRCDPISEHNRLYWYRQTLGQGPEFLTYFQNEAQLEKSRLLSDRFSAERPKGSFSTLEIQRTEQGDSAMYLCASSFREGNSPLHFGNGTRLTVT.

The V and J genes are TRBV7-9 and TRBJ2-3; no definite D call. The germline V gene has CDR1 SEHNR and CDR2 FQNEAQ (reference sequence). The CDR3 is 10 amino acids. The V gene lost 11 bases and the J gene lost 3 bases, with 6 bases spanning the gap. CDR3: CAPSTDTQYF. CDR3 nucleotides: TGTGCCCCTTCGACAGATACGCAGTATTTT.

This clone was counted a single time. The chain combines TRBV5-1 with TRBJ2-1; 11 nucleotides agree with TRBD2. V lost 3 bases, J lost 1 base, and 3 bases stayed unmatched. This CDR3 contains 16 residues. Per the germline V gene, CDR1 is SGHRS and CDR2 is YFSETQ. The CDR3 spells CASSSGTSGSYNEQFF. CDR3 coding DNA: TGCGCCAGCAGCTCCGGGACTAGCGGATCCTACAATGAGCAGTTCTTC.

The chain employs TRBV11-3 and TRBJ1-1; D remains unclear. The V gene lost 4 bases and the J gene lost 3 bases, with 9 bases spanning the gap. Per germline, CDR1 SGHNT and CDR2 YENEEA. This CDR3 comprises 13 residues. CDR3 region: CASSSHPYTEAFF. The CDR3 DNA follows: TGTGCCAGCAGCTCACACCCGTACACTGAAGCTTTCTTT.

A word on this clone: At one end, the junction sequence differs from germline, possibly due to a read error. V usage is TRBV5-1 and J usage is TRBJ1-3, with a weak D call TRBD1 (5 bases). Germline loops: CDR1 SGHRS, CDR2 YFSETQ. The CDR3 runs to 16 residues. The CDR3 loop is CASTGDWGLSGNTIYF. CDR3 nucleotide sequence: TGTGCCAGCACCGGGGACTGGGGACTGTCTGGAAACACCATATATTTT. Using reference TRBV5-1 and TRBJ1-3 for the parts outside the CDR3, the full variable domain is KAGVTQTPRYLIKTRGQQVTLSCSPISGHRSVSWYQQTPGQGLQFLFEYFSETQRNKGNFPGRFSGRQFSNSRSEMNVSTLELGDSALYLCASTGDWGLSGNTIYFGEGSWLTVV.

V usage is TRBV20-1 and J usage is TRBJ1-2; TRBD1 is a possible D gene (5 bases). Germline V gene sequence: CDR1 DFQATT, CDR2 SNEGSKA (reference sequence). Trimming removed 3 bases from V and 8 bases from J, with 10 bases in between. The CDR3 covers 11 residues. CDR3 DNA sequence: TGCAGTGCTAGGGTCACAGGAGGCTACACCTTC. Its translation: CSARVTGGYTF.

This clone has just one count. This chain uses TRBV5-7 with TRBJ1-5; D is uncertain. TRBV5-7 belongs to the ORF category, with a function that is uncertain. Trimming removed 1 base from V and 5 bases from J, with 10 bases in between. The CDR3 is made up of 14 amino acids. The CDR3 DNA reads as TGTGCCAGCAGCTTGAAATCCGGAGATCAGCCCCAGCATTTT. Amino acid sequence: CASSLKSGDQPQHF.

The V gene is TRBV28, the J gene TRBJ2-7, with 7 bases aligning to TRBD1. Unmatched junction bases numbered 11, after V lost 7 bases and J lost 5 bases. CDR3 length: 14 amino acids. Germline CDR1 MDHEN, CDR2 SYDVKM. CDR3 sequence reads: CASNDRAVGDEQYF. The CDR3 coding sequence is TGTGCCAGCAATGACAGGGCGGTCGGAGACGAGCAGTACTTC.

This chain connects TRBV28 to TRBJ2-5; weak D call: TRBD1 (6 bases). The V end was cut by 1 base, the J end by 4 bases, with 13 bases between. CDR1 and CDR2 (germline): MDHEN, SYDVKM. The CDR3 is 15 amino acids. The CDR3 bases are TGTGCCAGCAGTTTATTACAGGGAAGGGCAGAGACCCAGTACTTC. Translated: CASSLLQGRAETQYF.

The J gene is TRBJ2-7, the V gene TRBV6-5, with D possibly matching TRBD1 (5 bases). There are 16 residues in the CDR3. The germline V and J ends were trimmed by 2 bases and 0 bases, with 14 bases remaining between them. The germline CDR1 and CDR2 sequences are MNHEY and SVGAGI. CDR3 sequence: CASSYGVGVDSYEQYF. The CDR3 region has the DNA TGTGCCAGCAGTTACGGGGTAGGGGTGGACTCCTACGAGCAGTACTTC.

The CDR3, as DNA: TGTGCCAGCAGGTATCGGAGGGGGCTTTGGGCTAATGAAAAACTGTTTTTT. Translation: CASRYRRGLWANEKLFF. The rearrangement uses TRBV27 and TRBJ1-4, with 7 positions matching TRBD1. The J segment lost 3 bases and the V segment lost 6 bases, leaving 13 bases of the junction unmatched. In germline, CDR1 is MNHEY, CDR2 SMNVEV (reference sequence). The CDR3 length is 17 residues. Full variable domain (rest looked up from reference TRBV27 and TRBJ1-4): EAQVTQNPRYLITVTGKKLTVTCSQNMNHEYMSWYRQDPGLGLRQIYYSMNVEVTDKGDVPEGYKVSRKEKRNFPLILESPSPNQTSLYFCASRYRRGLWANEKLFFGSGTQLSVL.

The rearrangement links TRBV9 to TRBJ2-1, with D maybe TRBD2 (6 bases). The CDR3 runs to 15 residues. V dropped 3 bases and J dropped 8 bases, with 18 bases sitting between them. Germline V gene lookup returns CDR1 SGDLS and CDR2 YYNGEE. CDR3 coding DNA: TGTGCCAGCAGCGCGGGCGGGGACTCCGTCGATGAGCAGTTCTTC. Translation gives CASSAGGDSVDEQFF.

In this sample, this clone turned up many times. The chain is built from TRBV23-1 and TRBJ1-2, with D possibly TRBD1 on 6 matching bases. TRBV23-1 is an ORF, with its function uncertain. The CDR3 has 14 amino acids. Deletions cut 8 bases from V and 8 bases from J, with 21 bases between. CDR3: CASSPTGPSLGYTF. In DNA form, the CDR3 reads TGCGCCAGCTCACCGACAGGCCCTTCCTTGGGCTACACCTTC.

The chain is built from TRBV28 and TRBJ2-5; D gene uncertain. V was cut by 7 bases and J by 5 bases, with 14 bases left in between. From germline, CDR1 is MDHEN and CDR2 SYDVKM. The CDR3 runs 13 residues. This CDR3 reads CASTLLDGETQYF. The CDR3 coding sequence is TGTGCCAGCACCCTCCTTGACGGGGAGACCCAGTACTTC.

The chain recombines TRBV20-1 with TRBJ2-1; D unclear. The CDR3 runs to 11 residues. Looked up from germline, CDR1 is DFQATT and CDR2 is SNEGSKA (reference sequence). The V and J ends lost 4 bases and 3 bases respectively, with 4 bases between them. The CDR3 sequence: CSATFYNEQFF. The CDR3 nucleotides read TGCAGTGCTACCTTCTACAATGAGCAGTTCTTC.